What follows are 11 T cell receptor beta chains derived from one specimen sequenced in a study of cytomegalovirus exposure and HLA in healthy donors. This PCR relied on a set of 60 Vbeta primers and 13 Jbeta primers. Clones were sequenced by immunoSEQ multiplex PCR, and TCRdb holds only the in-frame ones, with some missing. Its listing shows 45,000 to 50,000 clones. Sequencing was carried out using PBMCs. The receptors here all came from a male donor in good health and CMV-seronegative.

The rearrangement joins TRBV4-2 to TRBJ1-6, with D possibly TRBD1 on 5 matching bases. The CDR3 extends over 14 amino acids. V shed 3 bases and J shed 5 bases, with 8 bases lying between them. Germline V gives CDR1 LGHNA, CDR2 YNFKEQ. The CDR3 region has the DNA TGTGCCAGCAGCCAGGGACTAAATAATTCACCCCTCCACTTT. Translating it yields CASSQGLNNSPLHF.

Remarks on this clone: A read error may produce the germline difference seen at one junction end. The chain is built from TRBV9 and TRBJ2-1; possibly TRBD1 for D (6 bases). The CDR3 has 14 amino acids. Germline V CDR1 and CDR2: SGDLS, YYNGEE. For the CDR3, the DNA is TGTGCCGGGGAGAGGACAGCCTCCCACAATGAGCAGTTCTTC. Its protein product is CAGERTASHNEQFF.

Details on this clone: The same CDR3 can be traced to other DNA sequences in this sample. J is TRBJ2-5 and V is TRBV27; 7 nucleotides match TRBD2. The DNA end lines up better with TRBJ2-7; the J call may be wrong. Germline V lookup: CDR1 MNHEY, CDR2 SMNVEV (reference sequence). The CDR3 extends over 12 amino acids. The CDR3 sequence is CASRTGGYEQYF. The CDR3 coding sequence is TGTGCCAGCAGGACCGGGGGGTACGAGCAGTACTTC.

The CDR3 loop is CASSGRQGGNYGYTF. The CDR3 nucleotides read TGTGCCAGCAGCGGTCGACAGGGGGGGAACTATGGCTACACCTTC. This chain links TRBV9 with TRBJ1-2, with 9 positions matching TRBD1. This CDR3 is 15 amino acids long. Per germline, CDR1 SGDLS and CDR2 YYNGEE. With V trimmed by 3 bases and J by 2 bases, 5 bases remained unmatched.

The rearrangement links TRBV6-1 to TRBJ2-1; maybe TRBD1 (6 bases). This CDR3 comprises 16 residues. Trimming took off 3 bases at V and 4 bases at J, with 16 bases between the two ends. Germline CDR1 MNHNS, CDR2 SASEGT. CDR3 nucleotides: TGTGCCAGCAGTGAGTACGGGACAAAATTTTACAATGAGCAGTTCTTC. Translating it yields CASSEYGTKFYNEQFF.

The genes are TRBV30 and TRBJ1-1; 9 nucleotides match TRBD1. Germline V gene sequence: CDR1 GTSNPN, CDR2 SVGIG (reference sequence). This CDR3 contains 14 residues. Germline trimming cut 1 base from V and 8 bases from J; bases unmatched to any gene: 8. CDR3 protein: CAWSATGGAEEAFF. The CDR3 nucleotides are TGTGCCTGGAGTGCAACAGGGGGCGCCGAAGAAGCTTTCTTT.

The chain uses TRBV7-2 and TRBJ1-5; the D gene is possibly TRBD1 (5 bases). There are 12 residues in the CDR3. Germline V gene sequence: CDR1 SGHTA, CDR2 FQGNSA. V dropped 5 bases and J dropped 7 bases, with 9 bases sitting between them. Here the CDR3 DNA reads TGTGCCAGCAGCCCTGGGGGGCAGCCCCAGCATTTT. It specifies CASSPGGQPQHF.

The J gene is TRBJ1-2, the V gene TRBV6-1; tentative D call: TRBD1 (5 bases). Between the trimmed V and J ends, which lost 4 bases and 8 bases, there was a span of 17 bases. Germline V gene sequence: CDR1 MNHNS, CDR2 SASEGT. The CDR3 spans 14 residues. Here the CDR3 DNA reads TGTGCCAGCAGTGCGGTGGGTCAGGGTGGCGGCTACACCTTC. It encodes CASSAVGQGGGYTF.

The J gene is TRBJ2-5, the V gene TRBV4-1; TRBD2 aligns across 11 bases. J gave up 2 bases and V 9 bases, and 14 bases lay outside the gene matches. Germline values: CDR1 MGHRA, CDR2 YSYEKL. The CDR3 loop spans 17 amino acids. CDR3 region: CARLLTSGGRRQETQYF. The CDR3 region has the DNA TGCGCCAGACTTCTAACTAGCGGGGGAAGACGGCAAGAGACCCAGTACTTC.

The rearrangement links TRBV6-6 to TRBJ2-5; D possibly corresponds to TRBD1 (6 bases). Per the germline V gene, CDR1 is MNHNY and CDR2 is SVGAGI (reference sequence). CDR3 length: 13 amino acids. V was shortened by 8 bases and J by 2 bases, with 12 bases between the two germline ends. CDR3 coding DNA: TGTGCCAGCCGCCTAGGACAGCAAGAGACCCAGTACTTC. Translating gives CASRLGQQETQYF.

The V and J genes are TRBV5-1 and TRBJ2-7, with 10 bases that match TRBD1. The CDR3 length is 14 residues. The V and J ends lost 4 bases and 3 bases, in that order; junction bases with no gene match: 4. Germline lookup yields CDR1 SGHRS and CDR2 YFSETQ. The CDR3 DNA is TGCGCCAGCAGCCCCGACAGGGGGCTCTACGAGCAGTACTTC. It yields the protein CASSPDRGLYEQYF.